The clone carrying this T cell receptor (beta chain) was counted at least ten times. A lack of ophthalmopathy progression within 18 months defined stable Graves' hyperthyroidism. Source material for PBMCs was over 7.5 ml fresh peripheral blood. This entry comes from a study of T cells in Graves' hyperthyroidism and ophthalmopathy. RNA transcripts yielded amplified TCR beta CDR3 regions. HTBI primers were employed in a first-round RT-PCR of the TCR CDR3. TCRdb reprocessed the multiplex PCR reads with MiXCR, giving one entry per CDR3 protein. The table has around 720,000 distinct CDR3 sequences, around 40% seen once; the top ten hold around 32%. The sample consisted of blood. The TCR originated in a woman aged 40 to 50 with Graves' hyperthyroidism.

The CDR3 spells CASSLGRGHGNTIYF. DNA for the CDR3: TGTGCCAGCAGTTTGGGCAGGGGGCACGGAAACACCATATATTTT. V and J are TRBV27 and TRBJ1-3; 8 positions agree with TRBD1. The CDR3 extends over 15 amino acids. CDR1 and CDR2 (germline): MNHEY, SMNVEV (reference sequence). Trimming at V came to 3 bases and at J to 4 bases, leaving 5 bases not matched to a gene.